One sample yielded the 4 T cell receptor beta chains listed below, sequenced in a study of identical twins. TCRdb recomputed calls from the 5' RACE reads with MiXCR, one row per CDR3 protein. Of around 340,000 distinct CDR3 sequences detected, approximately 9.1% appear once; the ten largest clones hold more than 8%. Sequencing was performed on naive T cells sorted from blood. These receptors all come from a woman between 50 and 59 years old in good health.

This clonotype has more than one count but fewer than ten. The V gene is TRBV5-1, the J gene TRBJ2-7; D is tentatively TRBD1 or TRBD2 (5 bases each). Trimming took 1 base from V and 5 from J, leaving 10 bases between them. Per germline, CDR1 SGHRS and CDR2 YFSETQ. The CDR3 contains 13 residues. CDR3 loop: CASSLRGADEQYF. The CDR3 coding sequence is TGCGCCAGCAGCTTGAGAGGGGCCGACGAGCAGTACTTC.

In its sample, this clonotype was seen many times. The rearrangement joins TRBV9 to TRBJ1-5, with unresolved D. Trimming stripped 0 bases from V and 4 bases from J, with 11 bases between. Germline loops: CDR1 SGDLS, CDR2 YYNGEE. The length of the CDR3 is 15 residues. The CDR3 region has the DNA TGTGCCAGCAGCGTAGGGGCTGTACCTAATCAGCCCCAGCATTTT. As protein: CASSVGAVPNQPQHF.

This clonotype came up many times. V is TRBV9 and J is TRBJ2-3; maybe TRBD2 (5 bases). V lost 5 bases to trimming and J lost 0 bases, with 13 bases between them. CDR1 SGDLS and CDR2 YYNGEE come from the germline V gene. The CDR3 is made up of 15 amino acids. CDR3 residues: CASSLSGTSTDTQYF. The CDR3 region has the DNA TGTGCCAGCAGTTTAAGCGGAACTAGCACAGATACGCAGTATTTT.

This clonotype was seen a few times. In DNA, the CDR3 is TGTGCCAGCAGAGATAGCGGGACCCTCTCGTACGAGCAGTACTTC. Protein product: CASRDSGTLSYEQYF. The chain employs TRBV11-1 and TRBJ2-7, with 8 nucleotides matching TRBD2. Germline trimming cut 6 bases from V and 4 bases from J; bases unmatched to any gene: 11. This CDR3 is built from 15 residues. Germline CDR1 reads SGHAT; CDR2 reads FQDESV (reference sequence).